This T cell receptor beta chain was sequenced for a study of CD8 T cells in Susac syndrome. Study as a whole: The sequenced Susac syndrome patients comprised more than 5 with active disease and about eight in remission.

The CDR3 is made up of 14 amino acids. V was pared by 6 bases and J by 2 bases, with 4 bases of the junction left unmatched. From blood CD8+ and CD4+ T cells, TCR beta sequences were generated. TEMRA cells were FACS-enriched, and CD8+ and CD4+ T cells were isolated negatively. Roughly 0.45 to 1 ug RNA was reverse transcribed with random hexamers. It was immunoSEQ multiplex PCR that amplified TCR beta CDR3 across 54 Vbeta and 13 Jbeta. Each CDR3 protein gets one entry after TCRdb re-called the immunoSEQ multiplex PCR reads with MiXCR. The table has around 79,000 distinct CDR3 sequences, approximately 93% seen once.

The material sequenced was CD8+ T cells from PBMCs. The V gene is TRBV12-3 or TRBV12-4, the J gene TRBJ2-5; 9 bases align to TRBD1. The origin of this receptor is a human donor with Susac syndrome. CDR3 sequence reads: CASRGTGWQETQYF. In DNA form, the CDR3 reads TGTGCCAGCAGGGGGACAGGGTGGCAAGAGACCCAGTACTTC.